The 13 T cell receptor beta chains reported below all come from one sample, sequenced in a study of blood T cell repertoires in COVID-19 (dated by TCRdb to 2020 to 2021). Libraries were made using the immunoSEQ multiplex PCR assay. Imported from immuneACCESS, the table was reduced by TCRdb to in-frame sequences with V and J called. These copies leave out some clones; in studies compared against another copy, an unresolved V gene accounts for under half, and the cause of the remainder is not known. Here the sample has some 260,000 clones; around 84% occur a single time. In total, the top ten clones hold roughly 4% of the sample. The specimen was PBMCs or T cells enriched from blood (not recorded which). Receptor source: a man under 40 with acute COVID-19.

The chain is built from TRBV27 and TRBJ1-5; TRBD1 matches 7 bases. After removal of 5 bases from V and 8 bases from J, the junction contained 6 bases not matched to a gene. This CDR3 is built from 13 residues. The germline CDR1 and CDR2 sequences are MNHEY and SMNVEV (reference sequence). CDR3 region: CASSTTTGKPQHF. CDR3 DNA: TGTGCCAGCAGTACCACGACAGGGAAGCCCCAGCATTTT.

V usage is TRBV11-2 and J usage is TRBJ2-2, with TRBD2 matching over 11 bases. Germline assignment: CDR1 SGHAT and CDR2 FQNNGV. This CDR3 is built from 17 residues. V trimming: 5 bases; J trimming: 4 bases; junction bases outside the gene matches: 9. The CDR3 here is CASSPKGLAGGTGELFF. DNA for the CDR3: TGTGCCAGCAGCCCTAAAGGGCTAGCGGGAGGCACCGGGGAGCTGTTTTTT.

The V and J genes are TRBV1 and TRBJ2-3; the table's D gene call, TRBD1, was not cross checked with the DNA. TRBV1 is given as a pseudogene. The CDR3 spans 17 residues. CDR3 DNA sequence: TGCACCAGCAGCCAAGCCTCACAGGGGACTTCCTGCGATACGCAGTATTTT. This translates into CTSSQASQGTSCDTQYF.

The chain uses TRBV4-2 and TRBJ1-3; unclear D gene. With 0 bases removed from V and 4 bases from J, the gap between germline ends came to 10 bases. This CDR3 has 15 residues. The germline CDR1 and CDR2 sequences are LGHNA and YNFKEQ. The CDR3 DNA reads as TGTGCCAGCAGCCAAGATGGTCCTACCGGAAACACCATATATTTT. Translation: CASSQDGPTGNTIYF.

This chain's CDR3 is CASRPTSGNSYNEQFF. The DNA for the CDR3 is TGTGCCAGCAGGCCTACTTCGGGGAATTCCTACAATGAGCAGTTCTTC. The chain uses TRBV5-6 and TRBJ2-1, with D possibly TRBD2 on 5 matching bases. Germline V gene data show CDR1 as SGHDT and CDR2 as YYEEEE. V lost 5 bases and J lost 1, with 16 bases in between. The CDR3 loop spans 16 amino acids.

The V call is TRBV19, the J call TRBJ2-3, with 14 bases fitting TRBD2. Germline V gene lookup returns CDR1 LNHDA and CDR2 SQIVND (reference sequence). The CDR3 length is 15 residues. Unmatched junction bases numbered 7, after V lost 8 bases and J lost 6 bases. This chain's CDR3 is CASAGLAGGGDTQYF. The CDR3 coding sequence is TGTGCCAGTGCAGGACTAGCGGGGGGAGGTGATACGCAGTATTTT.

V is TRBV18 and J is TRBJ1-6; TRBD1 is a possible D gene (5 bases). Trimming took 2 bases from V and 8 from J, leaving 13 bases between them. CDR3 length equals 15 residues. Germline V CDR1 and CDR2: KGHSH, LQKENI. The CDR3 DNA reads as TGTGCCAGCTCACCATTAAAGGGGTTGGATTCACCCCTCCACTTT. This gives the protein CASSPLKGLDSPLHF.

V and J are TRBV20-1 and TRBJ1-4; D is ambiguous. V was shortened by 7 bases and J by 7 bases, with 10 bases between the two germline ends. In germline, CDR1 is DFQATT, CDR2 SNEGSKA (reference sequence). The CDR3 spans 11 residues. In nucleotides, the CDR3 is TGCAGTGGGGTTCGAGGTGAAAAACTGTTTTTT. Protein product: CSGVRGEKLFF.

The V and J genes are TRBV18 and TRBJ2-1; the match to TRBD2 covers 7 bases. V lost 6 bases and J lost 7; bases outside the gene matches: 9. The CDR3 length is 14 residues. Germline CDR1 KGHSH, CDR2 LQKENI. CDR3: CASSSGIVGNEQFF. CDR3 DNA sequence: TGTGCCAGCTCCAGCGGGATAGTAGGGAATGAGCAGTTCTTC.

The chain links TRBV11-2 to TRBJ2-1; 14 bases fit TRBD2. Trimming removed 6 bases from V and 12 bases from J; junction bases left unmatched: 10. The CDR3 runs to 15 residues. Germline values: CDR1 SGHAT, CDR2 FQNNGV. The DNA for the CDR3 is TGTGCCAGCAGACAGCCGGGACTAGCGGGGGTAATGCAGTTCTTC. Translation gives CASRQPGLAGVMQFF.

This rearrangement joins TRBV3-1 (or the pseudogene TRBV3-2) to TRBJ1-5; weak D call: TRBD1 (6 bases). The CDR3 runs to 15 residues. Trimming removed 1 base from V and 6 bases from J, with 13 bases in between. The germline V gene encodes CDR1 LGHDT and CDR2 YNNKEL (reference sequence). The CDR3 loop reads CASSQATGQGQPQHF. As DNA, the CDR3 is TGTGCCAGCAGCCAAGCAACAGGGCAGGGTCAGCCCCAGCATTTT.

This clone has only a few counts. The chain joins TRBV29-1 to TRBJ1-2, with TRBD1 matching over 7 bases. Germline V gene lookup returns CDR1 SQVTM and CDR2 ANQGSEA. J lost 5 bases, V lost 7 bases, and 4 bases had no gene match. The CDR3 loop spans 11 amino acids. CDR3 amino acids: CSAGGQYGYTF. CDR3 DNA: TGCAGCGCAGGGGGTCAATATGGCTACACCTTC.

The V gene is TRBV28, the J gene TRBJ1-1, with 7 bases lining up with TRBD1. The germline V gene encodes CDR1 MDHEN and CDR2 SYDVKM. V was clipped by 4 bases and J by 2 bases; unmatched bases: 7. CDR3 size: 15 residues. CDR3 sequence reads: CASSSAGGFNTEAFF. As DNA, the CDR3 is TGTGCCAGCAGTTCCGCAGGGGGGTTCAACACTGAAGCTTTCTTT.